These 27 T cell receptor beta chains were sequenced from one sample in a study of T cell responses to AZD1222 COVID-19 vaccine. Clones were read by immunoSEQ multiplex PCR, and TCRdb kept only the in-frame ones, dropping some. Seen here are about 140,000 clones, over 80% observed once, and the top ten hold roughly 7%. This material consisted of peripheral blood, taken 28 days after the second AZD1222 dose. The receptors derive from an adult who received the AZD1222 COVID-19 vaccine.

DNA of the CDR3: TGTGCCAGCAGTACGGGACAGGGTTACAACTATGGCTACACCTTC. Translation gives CASSTGQGYNYGYTF. The chain employs TRBV28 and TRBJ1-2, with 9 bases lining up with TRBD1. This CDR3 region has 15 residues. The ends lost 5 bases at V and 2 bases at J; junction bases unmatched: 6. Germline assignment: CDR1 MDHEN and CDR2 SYDVKM.

The rearrangement joins TRBV5-1 to TRBJ1-2; TRBD1 aligns across 7 bases. V was clipped by 5 bases and J by 4 bases; unmatched bases: 8. Germline V gene sequence: CDR1 SGHRS, CDR2 YFSETQ. This CDR3 spans 14 amino acids. The DNA of the CDR3 is TGCGCCAGCAGAGAGACAGGGCTCCGCTATGGCTACACCTTC. Its translation is CASRETGLRYGYTF.

The V gene is TRBV18, the J gene TRBJ1-2, with TRBD1 as a possible D gene (6 bases). The CDR3 runs 15 residues. The germline CDR1 and CDR2 sequences are KGHSH and LQKENI. Trimming removed 3 bases from V and 6 bases from J, with 17 bases in between. The CDR3 DNA sequence: TGTGCCAGCTCACCCGACTTACAGGGACGGAATGGCTACACCTTC. Protein sequence: CASSPDLQGRNGYTF.

The chain joins TRBV7-2 to TRBJ2-3; 11 positions match TRBD1. The CDR3 is made up of 14 amino acids. Germline CDR1 reads SGHTA; CDR2 reads FQGNSA. The V segment lost 3 bases and the J segment 7 bases; nucleotides outside the gene matches: 3. The CDR3 bases are TGTGCCAGCAGCTTTGGGACAGGGGGAAATACGCAGTATTTT. It yields the protein CASSFGTGGNTQYF.

The CDR3, as DNA: TGTGCCAGCAGCTTAGTCCGATCTGAGCAGTTCTTC. This codes for CASSLVRSEQFF. The chain uses TRBV7-9 and TRBJ2-1; D not resolved. CDR1 is SEHNR and CDR2 is FQNEAQ in the germline V gene (reference sequence). This CDR3 is built from 12 residues. Trimming pared 1 base from V and 9 bases from J, leaving 7 bases between.

This clone was observed a single time. This chain joins TRBV28 and TRBJ1-6; TRBD1 matches at 8 bases. Germline lookup yields CDR1 MDHEN and CDR2 SYDVKM. After removal of 6 bases from V and 9 bases from J, the junction contained 7 bases not matched to a gene. The CDR3 covers 14 residues. The CDR3 region has the DNA TGTGCCAGCAGCCATGGGACAGGCCTTTCACCCCTCCACTTT. Its protein product is CASSHGTGLSPLHF. Full variable domain (remainder filled in from reference TRBV28 and TRBJ1-6): DVKVTQSSRYLVKRTGEKVFLECVQDMDHENMFWYRQDPGLGLRLIYFSYDVKMKEKGDIPEGYSVSREKKERFSLILESASTNQTSMYLCASSHGTGLSPLHFGNGTRLTVT.

This chain connects TRBV4-1 to TRBJ1-3; D is possibly TRBD1 (5 bases). The germline gives CDR1 MGHRA, CDR2 YSYEKL. This CDR3 region has 17 residues. V lost 0 bases and J 0 bases, leaving 12 bases between the germline ends. The CDR3 sequence is CASSQEPGRSSGNTIYF. For the CDR3, the DNA is TGCGCCAGCAGCCAAGAGCCGGGACGGAGCTCTGGAAACACCATATATTTT.

The genes are TRBV5-4 and TRBJ2-2; no reliable D call. The germline V gene encodes CDR1 SGHNT and CDR2 YYREEE (reference sequence). The CDR3 spans 14 residues. The V gene lost 4 bases and the J gene lost 7 bases, with 14 bases spanning the gap. The CDR3 region has the DNA TGTGCCAGCAGCCACGAACTGGGTTTCGGGGAGCTGTTTTTT. This codes for CASSHELGFGELFF. Variable domain in full (rest from reference TRBV5-4 and TRBJ2-2): ETGVTQSPTHLIKTRGQQVTLRCSSQSGHNTVSWYQQALGQGPQFIFQYYREEENGRGNFPPRFSGLQFPNYSSELNVNALELDDSALYLCASSHELGFGELFFGEGSRLTVL.

V usage is TRBV7-2 and J usage is TRBJ2-7; weak D call: TRBD1 (6 bases). Trimming shortened V by 8 bases and J by 3 bases, and 11 bases separated the two germline ends. Looked up from germline, CDR1 is SGHTA and CDR2 is FQGNSA. The CDR3 has 12 amino acids. The CDR3 is CASSEQGYEQYF. CDR3 DNA sequence: TGTGCCAGCTCAGAACAGGGCTACGAGCAGTACTTC.

This chain connects TRBV20-1 to TRBJ1-5, with 8 bases identical to TRBD1. The CDR3 has 16 residues. V shed 3 bases and J 7 bases; nucleotides not matched to a gene: 14. Germline V CDR1 and CDR2: DFQATT, SNEGSKA (reference sequence). The CDR3 DNA follows: TGCAGTGCTAGTTCGGATGGTCAGGGGGCTTGGCAGCCCCAGCATTTT. It yields the protein CSASSDGQGAWQPQHF.

The gene calls are TRBV6-6 and TRBJ1-4, with a possible D match to TRBD1 (5 bases). From germline, CDR1 is MNHNY and CDR2 SVGAGI (reference sequence). The CDR3 length is 15 residues. Trimming took 2 bases from V and 7 from J, leaving 14 bases between them. Here the CDR3 reads CASSYVGGRAEKLFF. The CDR3 DNA sequence: TGTGCCAGCAGTTACGTCGGGGGTCGGGCTGAAAAACTGTTTTTT.

The chain couples TRBV4-3 to TRBJ1-1, with D unclear. CDR1 and CDR2 (germline): LGHNA, YSLEER. The CDR3 contains 15 residues. With 4 bases removed from V and 0 bases from J, the gap between germline ends came to 12 bases. CDR3 amino acids: CASSRKFLMNTEAFF. CDR3 nucleotide sequence: TGCGCCAGCAGCCGGAAGTTCTTAATGAACACTGAAGCTTTCTTT.

This rearrangement joins TRBV6-5 to TRBJ1-1, with TRBD1 as a possible D gene (6 bases). This CDR3 is 14 amino acids long. Trimming cost V 2 bases and J 4 bases, with 11 bases left between them. The germline V gene has CDR1 MNHEY and CDR2 SVGAGI. For the CDR3, the DNA is TGTGCCAGCAGTTACGGGGGGCGGAGCACTGAAGCTTTCTTT. Protein sequence: CASSYGGRSTEAFF.

This clone was seen just once. The chain combines TRBV6-6 with TRBJ1-1, with D unclear. The V end was cut by 3 bases, the J end by 3 bases, with 14 bases between. This CDR3 region has 15 residues. CDR1 is MNHNY, CDR2 SVGAGI, per germline (reference sequence). The CDR3 loop reads CASSYAVGGDTEAFF. Here the CDR3 DNA reads TGTGCCAGCAGTTATGCGGTCGGTGGGGACACTGAAGCTTTCTTT.

The rearrangement links TRBV15 to TRBJ2-3; 9 bases are a match to TRBD1. CDR1 LNHNV and CDR2 YYDKDF come from the germline V gene (reference sequence). V dropped 5 bases and J dropped 3; count of bases not matched to a gene: 3. This CDR3 is built from 14 residues. CDR3 loop: CATSQGQGTDTQYF. In DNA, the CDR3 is TGTGCCACCAGCCAAGGACAGGGGACAGATACGCAGTATTTT.

The chain links TRBV3-1 (or the pseudogene TRBV3-2) to TRBJ1-3; D is unresolved. Germline V gene data show CDR1 as LGHDT and CDR2 as YNNKEL (reference sequence). V was clipped by 3 bases and J by 0 bases, with 9 bases between them. This CDR3 has 15 residues. In DNA, the CDR3 is TGTGCCAGCAGCCACTCGGGAGACTCTGGAAACACCATATATTTT. Amino acids: CASSHSGDSGNTIYF.

The table lists this clone with a few counts. The V call is TRBV18, the J call TRBJ1-1, with D tentatively TRBD1 (5 bases). Germline CDR1 is KGHSH and CDR2 is LQKENI. The CDR3 extends over 15 amino acids. Trimming left V 1 base short and J 5 bases short, with 14 bases between. The CDR3 reads CASSPQRGADTEAFF. The CDR3, as DNA: TGTGCCAGCTCACCACAACGAGGGGCTGATACTGAAGCTTTCTTT.

The chain combines TRBV28 with TRBJ1-1; D not resolved. CDR1 MDHEN and CDR2 SYDVKM come from the germline V gene. Deletions cut 3 bases from V and 0 bases from J, with 8 bases between. The CDR3 length is 14 residues. CDR3 DNA sequence: TGTGCCAGCAGTTTCGTAGCCCTGAACACTGAAGCTTTCTTT. It is translated as CASSFVALNTEAFF.

The chain has TRBV5-8 and TRBJ2-7; the D gene is possibly TRBD1 (6 bases). The CDR3 consists of 14 residues. Germline CDR1 SGHTS, CDR2 YDEGEE. V gave up 0 bases and J gave up 4 bases, with 11 bases separating them. CDR3 in amino acids: CASSLAGRGYEQYF. DNA of the CDR3: TGTGCCAGCAGCTTGGCCGGCAGGGGTTACGAGCAGTACTTC.

This rearrangement joins TRBV4-3 to TRBJ1-5; D remains ambiguous. This CDR3 comprises 16 residues. Germline V gene sequence: CDR1 LGHNA, CDR2 YSLEER. V lost 0 bases and J 3 bases, leaving 12 bases between the germline ends. In DNA form, the CDR3 reads TGCGCCAGCAGCCAAGATTATCCAGACCTCAATCAGCCCCAGCATTTT. Amino acid sequence: CASSQDYPDLNQPQHF.

This clone was recorded only once. This chain joins TRBV20-1 and TRBJ2-5, with D hard to call. The CDR3 runs to 10 residues. Germline CDR1 is DFQATT and CDR2 is SNEGSKA (reference sequence). V was pared by 2 bases and J by 3 bases, with 1 base between. The chain's CDR3 is CSARKETQYF. The CDR3 nucleotides read TGCAGTGCTAGAAAAGAGACCCAGTACTTC.

The chain carries TRBV27 and TRBJ1-2; 7 nucleotides line up with TRBD1. V gave up 1 base and J gave up 3 bases; unmatched junction bases: 2. The CDR3 extends over 14 amino acids. Germline assignment: CDR1 MNHEY and CDR2 SMNVEV (reference sequence). CDR3 nucleotides: TGTGCCAGCAGTTTATTCGGGACAGACTATGGCTACACCTTC. Its protein product is CASSLFGTDYGYTF.

The chain recombines TRBV3-1 (or the pseudogene TRBV3-2) with TRBJ1-1, with TRBD1 identical over 12 bases. Germline V gene sequence: CDR1 LGHDT, CDR2 YNNKEL (reference sequence). This CDR3 region has 16 residues. The V and J ends lost 4 bases and 4 bases, in that order; junction bases with no gene match: 7. The CDR3 DNA is TGTGCCAGCAGCCTGATCCCGGGACAGGGGGCCACTGAAGCTTTCTTT. Its protein product is CASSLIPGQGATEAFF.

This chain links TRBV5-1 with TRBJ1-6, with D unclear. The CDR3 is made up of 15 amino acids. With 0 bases removed from V and 8 bases from J, the gap between germline ends came to 12 bases. CDR1 SGHRS and CDR2 YFSETQ come from the germline V gene. The CDR3 nucleotides read TGCGCCAGCAGCTTGGCCGGGGTGAGGGATTCACCCCTCCACTTT. Translation: CASSLAGVRDSPLHF.

J is TRBJ1-3 and V is TRBV6-5; D uncertain. CDR3 size: 16 residues. The ends were cut back, 1 base at V and 2 bases at J, with 12 bases in the middle. Germline V CDR1 and CDR2: MNHEY, SVGAGI. CDR3: CASSYLPGLAGNTIYF. The CDR3 bases are TGTGCCAGCAGTTACTTGCCAGGTCTGGCTGGAAACACCATATATTTT.

The rearrangement joins TRBV6-8 to TRBJ1-1, with TRBD1 identical over 7 bases. This CDR3 region has 21 residues. V lost 2 bases to trimming and J lost 0 bases; unmatched junction nucleotides: 21. Germline CDR1 and CDR2: MNHGY and SAAAGT. The CDR3 DNA follows: TGTGCCAGCAGTTACGGGAGACACAGGGGAAGGGAGGAATTCATGAACACTGAAGCTTTCTTT. This codes for CASSYGRHRGREEFMNTEAFF.

V and J are TRBV19 and TRBJ1-4; D gene ambiguous. CDR1 is LNHDA and CDR2 is SQIVND in the germline V gene (reference sequence). Trimming took off 8 bases at V and 5 bases at J, with 15 bases between the two ends. The CDR3 loop spans 14 amino acids. This CDR3 reads CASAPGGPNEKLFF. The CDR3 region has the DNA TGTGCCAGTGCCCCAGGAGGGCCGAATGAAAAACTGTTTTTT.